This T cell receptor (beta chain) derives from a study of blood T cell repertoires in COVID-19. Assay: immunoSEQ multiplex PCR; the TCRdb copy retains only in-frame clones and omits some. The sample lists over 250,000 clones, around 92% occurring once. Those enrolled in Seattle joined during active infection and were followed longitudinally afterward. Sequenced sample: peripheral blood. The receptor comes from a person aged 18 to 30 with COVID-19, enrolled during active disease.

CDR3 sequence: CASSPTLRTDTGELFF. CDR3 DNA sequence: TGTGCCAGCTCACCTACCCTACGGACAGACACCGGGGAGCTGTTTTTT. The chain recombines TRBV18 with TRBJ2-2, with a tentative D call TRBD1 (6 bases). V was clipped by 3 bases and J by 3 bases, with 14 bases between them. From germline, CDR1 is KGHSH and CDR2 LQKENI. This CDR3 comprises 16 residues.